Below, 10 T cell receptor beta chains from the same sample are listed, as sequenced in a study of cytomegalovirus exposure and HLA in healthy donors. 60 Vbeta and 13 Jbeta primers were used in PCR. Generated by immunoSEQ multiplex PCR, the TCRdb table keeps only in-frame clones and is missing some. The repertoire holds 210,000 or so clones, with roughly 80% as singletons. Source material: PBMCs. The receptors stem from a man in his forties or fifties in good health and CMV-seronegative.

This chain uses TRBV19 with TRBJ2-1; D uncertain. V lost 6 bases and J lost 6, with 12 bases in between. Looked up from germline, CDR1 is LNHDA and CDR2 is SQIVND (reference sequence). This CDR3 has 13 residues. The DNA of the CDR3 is TGTGCCAGTAGCCGACAATTTTTCAATGAGCAGTTCTTC. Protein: CASSRQFFNEQFF.

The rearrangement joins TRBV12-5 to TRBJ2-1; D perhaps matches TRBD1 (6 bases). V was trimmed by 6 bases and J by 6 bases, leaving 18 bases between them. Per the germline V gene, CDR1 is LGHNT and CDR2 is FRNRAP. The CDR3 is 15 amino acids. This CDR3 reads CASGQATGIANEQFF. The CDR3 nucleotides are TGTGCTAGTGGCCAAGCCACAGGGATTGCCAATGAGCAGTTCTTC. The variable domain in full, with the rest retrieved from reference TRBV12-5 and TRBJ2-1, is DARVTQTPRHKVTEMGQEVTMRCQPILGHNTVFWYRQTMMQGLELLAYFRNRAPLDDSGMPKDRFSAEMPDATLATLKIQPSEPRDSAVYFCASGQATGIANEQFFGPGTRLTVL.

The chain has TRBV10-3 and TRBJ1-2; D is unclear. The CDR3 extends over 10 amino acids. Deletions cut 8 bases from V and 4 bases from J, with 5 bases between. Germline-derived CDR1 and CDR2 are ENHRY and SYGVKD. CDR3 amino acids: CAIGRYGYTF. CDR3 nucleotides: TGTGCCATCGGGCGCTATGGCTACACCTTC.

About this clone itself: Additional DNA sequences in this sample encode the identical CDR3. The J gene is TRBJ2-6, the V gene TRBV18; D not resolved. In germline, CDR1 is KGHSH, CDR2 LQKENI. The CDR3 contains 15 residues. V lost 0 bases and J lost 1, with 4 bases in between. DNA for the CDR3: TGTGCCAGCTCACCACCCAGGTCTGGGGCCAACGTCCTGACTTTC. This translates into CASSPPRSGANVLTF.

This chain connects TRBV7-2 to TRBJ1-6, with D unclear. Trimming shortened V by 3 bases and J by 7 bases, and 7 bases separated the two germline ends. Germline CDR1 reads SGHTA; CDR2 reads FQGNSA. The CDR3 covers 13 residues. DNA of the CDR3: TGTGCCAGCAGCTTGGGGAGGAATTCACCCCTCCACTTT. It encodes CASSLGRNSPLHF. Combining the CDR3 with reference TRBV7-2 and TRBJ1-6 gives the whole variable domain GAGVSQSPSNKVTEKGKDVELRCDPISGHTALYWYRQSLGQGLEFLIYFQGNSAPDKSGLPSDRFSAERTGGSVSTLTIQRTQQEDSAVYLCASSLGRNSPLHFGNGTRLTVT.

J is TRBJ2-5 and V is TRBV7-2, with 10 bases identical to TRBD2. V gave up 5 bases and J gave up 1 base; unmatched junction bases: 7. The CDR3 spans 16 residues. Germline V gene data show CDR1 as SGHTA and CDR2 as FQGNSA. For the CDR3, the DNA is TGTGCCAGCAGCCCACCGGGACTAGCGATCCAAGAGACCCAGTACTTC. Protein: CASSPPGLAIQETQYF. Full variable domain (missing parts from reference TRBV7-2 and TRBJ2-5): GAGVSQSPSNKVTEKGKDVELRCDPISGHTALYWYRQSLGQGLEFLIYFQGNSAPDKSGLPSDRFSAERTGGSVSTLTIQRTQQEDSAVYLCASSPPGLAIQETQYFGPGTRLLVL.

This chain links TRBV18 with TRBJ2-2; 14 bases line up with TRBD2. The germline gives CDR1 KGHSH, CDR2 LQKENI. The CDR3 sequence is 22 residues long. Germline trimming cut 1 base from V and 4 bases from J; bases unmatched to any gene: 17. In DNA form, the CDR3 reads TGTGCCAGCTCACCACGAGTTGTCTCTGGGACTAGCGGGAGCGGTGGCACCGGGGAGCTGTTTTTT. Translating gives CASSPRVVSGTSGSGGTGELFF.

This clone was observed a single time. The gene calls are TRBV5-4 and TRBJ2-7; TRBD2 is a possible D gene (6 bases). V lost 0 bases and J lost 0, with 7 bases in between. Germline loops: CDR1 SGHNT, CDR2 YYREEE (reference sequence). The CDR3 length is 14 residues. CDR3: CASSLGGNSYEQYF. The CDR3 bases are TGTGCCAGCAGCTTGGGCGGGAACTCCTACGAGCAGTACTTC.

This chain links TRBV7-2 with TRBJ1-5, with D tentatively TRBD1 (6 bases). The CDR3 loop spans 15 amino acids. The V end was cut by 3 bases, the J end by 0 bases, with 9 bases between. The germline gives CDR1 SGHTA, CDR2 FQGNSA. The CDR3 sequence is CASSLDSYSNQPQHF. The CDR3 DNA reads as TGTGCCAGCAGCTTGGACAGCTATAGCAATCAGCCCCAGCATTTT.

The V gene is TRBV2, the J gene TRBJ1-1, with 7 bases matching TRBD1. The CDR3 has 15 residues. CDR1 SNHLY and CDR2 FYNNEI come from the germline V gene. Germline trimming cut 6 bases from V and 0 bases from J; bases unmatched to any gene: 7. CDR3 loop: CASRDHRGLNTEAFF. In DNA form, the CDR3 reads TGTGCCAGCAGGGACCACAGGGGATTGAACACTGAAGCTTTCTTT.